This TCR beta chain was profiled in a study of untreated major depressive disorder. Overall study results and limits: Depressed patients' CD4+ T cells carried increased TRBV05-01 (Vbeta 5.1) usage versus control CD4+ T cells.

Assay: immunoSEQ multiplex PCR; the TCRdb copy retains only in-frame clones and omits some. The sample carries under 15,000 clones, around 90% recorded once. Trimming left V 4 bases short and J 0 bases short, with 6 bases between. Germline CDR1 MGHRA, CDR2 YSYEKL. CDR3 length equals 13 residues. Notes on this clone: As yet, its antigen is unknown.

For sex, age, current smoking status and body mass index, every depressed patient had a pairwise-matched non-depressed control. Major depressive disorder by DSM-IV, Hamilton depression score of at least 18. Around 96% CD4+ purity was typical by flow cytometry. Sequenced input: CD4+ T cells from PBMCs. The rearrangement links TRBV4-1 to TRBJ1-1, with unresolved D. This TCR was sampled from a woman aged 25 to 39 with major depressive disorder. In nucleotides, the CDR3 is TGCGCCAGCAGCCGATCTTTGAACACTGAAGCTTTCTTT. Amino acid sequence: CASSRSLNTEAFF.